The 4 T cell receptor beta chains below come from one sample, sequenced in a study of beta chain features in type 1 diabetes. Sequenced material consisted of expressed TCRB transcripts (all of the isolated RNA was reverse transcribed). Only in-frame clones appear in the TCRdb table, and some are missing; sequencing was by immunoSEQ multiplex PCR. The data hold hundreds of thousands of clones, with around 15% observed a single time. The sample consisted of naive CD4+ T cells from blood. These receptors all come from a man between 18 and 35 years old in good health.

The rearrangement joins TRBV28 to TRBJ2-5; D is perhaps TRBD1 (6 bases). The CDR3 consists of 16 residues. V lost 1 base and J 4 bases, leaving 16 bases between the germline ends. Germline V gives CDR1 MDHEN, CDR2 SYDVKM. This CDR3 is CASSLSLTGHLETQYF. The CDR3 DNA sequence: TGTGCCAGCAGTTTATCCCTGACAGGTCATCTAGAGACCCAGTACTTC.

The J gene is TRBJ2-3, the V gene TRBV7-8, with D hard to call. CDR1 and CDR2 (germline): SGHVS, FQNEAQ. Trimming shortened V by 6 bases and J by 0 bases, and 16 bases separated the two germline ends. The CDR3 is 16 amino acids. The CDR3 region has the DNA TGTGCCAGCAGACCCATAAGATTCCGTAGCACAGATACGCAGTATTTT. Translated: CASRPIRFRSTDTQYF.

The genes are TRBV10-3 and TRBJ2-7, with 11 bases lining up with TRBD1. CDR1 is ENHRY, CDR2 SYGVKD, per germline. This CDR3 comprises 16 residues. V shed 10 bases, J shed 3 bases, and the junction held 14 bases outside the gene matches. CDR3 in DNA: TGTGCCACCGGGACAGGGGGTGTTTATCTTGACTACGAGCAGTACTTC. It translates to CATGTGGVYLDYEQYF.

The chain combines TRBV4-2 with TRBJ2-3, with 7 bases identical to TRBD2. V lost 4 bases, J lost 1 base, and 5 bases stayed unmatched. CDR3 size: 15 residues. Germline CDR1 is LGHNA and CDR2 is YNFKEQ. The CDR3 spells CASSPSGSGTDTQYF. CDR3 nucleotides: TGTGCCAGCAGCCCTAGCGGATCTGGCACAGATACGCAGTATTTT.